This T cell receptor (beta chain) was recorded in a study of shared clonotypes between healthy human individuals. Overall study findings and caveats: Sequencing depth was a factor that was expected to affect clonotype sharing among donors.

As concerns this clone: Its antigen remains unidentified.

Donation came from healthy HIV-negative adults that had no recent acute infections or vaccinations. Samples underwent the assay at deep level. Under the authors' procedure: Because ImmunoSEQ provided only junction sequences with no quality scores, the filtering differed. Measured with immunoSEQ multiplex PCR; TCRdb has only the in-frame clones, and not every one. The D gene and trimming were derived from the DNA, and the V and J assignments and clone size from that table. Counted here are about 980,000 clones, approximately 76% occurring once; the ten biggest clones make up about 1.5%. Looked up from germline, CDR1 is SGHVS and CDR2 is FQNEAQ. V shed 5 bases and J shed 1 base, with 14 bases lying between them. CDR3 length equals 15 residues.

The chain has TRBV7-8 and TRBJ2-5; possibly TRBD1 or TRBD2 for D (6 bases each). The sequencing sample was made of memory CD4+ T cells sorted from blood. Subset meaning: CD45RA-negative fraction. The source of this sequence is a young man in good health. As DNA, the CDR3 is TGTGCCAGCAGCCTCCTCTGGGGGGCCCAAGAGACCCAGTACTTC. As protein: CASSLLWGAQETQYF.